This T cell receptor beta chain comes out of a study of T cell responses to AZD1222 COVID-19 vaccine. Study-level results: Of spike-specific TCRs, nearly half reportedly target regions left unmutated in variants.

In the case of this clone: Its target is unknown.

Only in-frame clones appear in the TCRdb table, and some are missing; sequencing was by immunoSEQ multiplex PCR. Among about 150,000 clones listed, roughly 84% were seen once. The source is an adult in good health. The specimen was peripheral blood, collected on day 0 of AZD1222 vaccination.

In DNA, the CDR3 is TGTGCCAGCAGCCCTGAGTGGAACACTGAAGCTTTCTTT. It translates to CASSPEWNTEAFF. The chain is built from TRBV7-9 and TRBJ1-1; D unclear. V was shortened by 5 bases and J by 1 base, with 8 bases between the two germline ends. Germline assignment: CDR1 SEHNR and CDR2 FQNEAQ (reference sequence). The CDR3 contains 13 residues.